The text below deals with one T cell receptor (beta chain). This sample was taken from a study of blood T cell repertoires in COVID-19. Profiled with immunoSEQ multiplex PCR; TCRdb holds only in-frame clones, not every one. This sample yields about 320,000 clones, of which roughly 85% are seen a single time; approximately 5% belongs to the top ten. This CDR3 comprises 15 residues. Germline lookup yields CDR1 MNHEY and CDR2 SVGAGI. V shed 0 bases and J shed 2 bases, with 10 bases lying between them. This chain links TRBV6-5 with TRBJ1-1; D ambiguous. This TCR was sampled from a woman aged 25 to 39 who had recovered from COVID-19. Specimen: PBMCs or T cells enriched from blood (not recorded which). Here the CDR3 reads CASSYSAPVNTEAFF. CDR3 nucleotides: TGTGCCAGCAGTTACTCGGCTCCAGTTAACACTGAAGCTTTCTTT.